These 24 T cell receptor beta chains were sequenced from one sample in a study of identical twins. Using its own MiXCR run on the 5' RACE reads, TCRdb lists one record per CDR3 protein. The data contain some 760,000 distinct CDR3 sequences, roughly 20% of them singletons. The same sample was also studied in work on T cells expressing NK-cell markers.

The sequencing sample was made of PBMCs. These receptors originate from a woman younger than 30 in good health.

The sample holds a few counts of this clonotype. The V call is TRBV12-3 or TRBV12-4, the J call TRBJ2-7; TRBD2 agrees at 7 bases. The CDR3 spans 15 residues. After removal of 5 bases from V and 5 bases from J, the junction contained 12 bases not matched to a gene. The CDR3 spells CASSPWGLRMDEQYF. Here the CDR3 DNA reads TGTGCCAGCAGTCCTTGGGGACTACGGATGGACGAGCAGTACTTC.

There are a few counts of this clonotype. The rearrangement uses TRBV10-2 and TRBJ2-2; D is unclear. Germline V gives CDR1 WSHSY, CDR2 SAAADI. This CDR3 is 13 amino acids long. Trimming removed 10 bases at V and 6 bases at J, with 15 bases between. CDR3 region: CATRPSFSGELFF. CDR3 nucleotides: TGCGCCACCCGACCCAGTTTTTCCGGGGAGCTGTTTTTT.

There are a few counts of this clonotype. CDR3 nucleotide sequence: TGTGCCAGCAGTCTCCAGGGAGGGGAGTTCTTC. Its protein product is CASSLQGGEFF. This chain uses TRBV12-3 or TRBV12-4 with TRBJ2-1, with 7 bases fitting TRBD2. After removal of 5 bases from V and 14 bases from J, the junction contained 6 bases not matched to a gene. CDR3 length: 11 residues.

The CDR3 DNA is TGTGCCAGCAGTTCCCGCGCCAGGGTCTCCTACAATGAGCAGTTCTTC. Translation: CASSSRARVSYNEQFF. The gene calls are TRBV12-3 or TRBV12-4 and TRBJ2-1; TRBD1 might be the D (5 bases). V lost 4 bases and J 0 bases, leaving 13 bases between the germline ends. This CDR3 comprises 16 residues.

The chain has TRBV20-1 and TRBJ1-5; D is ambiguous. The CDR3 totals 13 residues. Per the germline V gene, CDR1 is DFQATT and CDR2 is SNEGSKA (reference sequence). V lost 0 bases and J 6 bases, leaving 9 bases between the germline ends. The CDR3 DNA sequence: TGCAGTGCTAGAGATCCAAGAGGTCAGCCCCAGCATTTT. Its translation is CSARDPRGQPQHF.

The chain is built from TRBV6-4 and TRBJ2-2; 9 bases agree with TRBD2. The CDR3 is 16 amino acids. The junction had 10 bases not matched to a gene; V was cut back by 6 bases and J by 5 bases. The germline V gene encodes CDR1 MRHNA and CDR2 SNTAGT. In DNA, the CDR3 is TGTGCCAGCAGAGCCGGGACTAGCTCCACAACCGGGGAGCTGTTTTTT. Translation gives CASRAGTSSTTGELFF.

This clonotype was observed a handful of times. The rearrangement uses TRBV20-1 and TRBJ2-3; 8 bases line up with TRBD2. Germline CDR1 reads DFQATT; CDR2 reads SNEGSKA (reference sequence). After removal of 4 bases from V and 2 bases from J, the junction contained 5 bases not matched to a gene. This CDR3 region has 14 residues. This chain's CDR3 is CSANGGVITDTQYF. As DNA, the CDR3 is TGCAGTGCTAACGGGGGGGTTATCACAGATACGCAGTATTTT.

This clonotype was picked up many times. The chain joins TRBV12-3 or TRBV12-4 to TRBJ2-7, with 11 nucleotides matching TRBD1. Trimming removed 6 bases from V and 3 bases from J; junction bases left unmatched: 4. The CDR3 sequence is 14 residues long. The CDR3 reads CASSTGTGGYEQYF. Here the CDR3 DNA reads TGTGCCAGCAGCACCGGGACAGGGGGCTACGAGCAGTACTTC.

The chain recombines TRBV20-1 with TRBJ2-1; D perhaps matches TRBD2 (6 bases). The CDR3 is 13 residues long. Germline lookup yields CDR1 DFQATT and CDR2 SNEGSKA (reference sequence). Deletions cut 6 bases from V and 7 bases from J, with 16 bases between. For the CDR3, the DNA is TGCAGTGCGGGCGGGGATTTCCTAAATGAGCAGTTCTTC. This codes for CSAGGDFLNEQFF.

This clonotype was observed at least ten times. This chain links TRBV29-1 with TRBJ1-1; D ambiguous. The V gene lost 6 bases and the J gene lost 6 bases, with 11 bases spanning the gap. This CDR3 spans 11 amino acids. The V gene's germline CDR1 is SQVTM and CDR2 ANQGSEA. The CDR3 nucleotides are TGCAGCGTGGGGAACTGGGCTGAAGCTTTCTTT. This codes for CSVGNWAEAFF. Variable domain in full (rest from reference TRBV29-1 and TRBJ1-1): SAVISQKPSRDICQRGTSLTIQCQVDSQVTMMFWYRQQPGQSLTLIATANQGSEATYESGFVIDKFPISRPNLTFSTLTVSNMSPEDSSIYLCSVGNWAEAFFGQGTRLTVV.

A few counts support this clonotype. The V call is TRBV20-1, the J call TRBJ2-2; D gene uncertain. CDR1 is DFQATT, CDR2 SNEGSKA, per germline (reference sequence). Trimming removed 0 bases from V and 0 bases from J, with 11 bases in between. CDR3 length: 16 amino acids. CDR3 residues: CSARDFRAANTGELFF. CDR3 DNA sequence: TGCAGTGCTAGAGATTTCCGGGCGGCGAACACCGGGGAGCTGTTTTTT.

This chain uses TRBV12-3 or TRBV12-4 with TRBJ2-7; maybe TRBD1 (5 bases). The length of the CDR3 is 14 residues. Trimming shortened V by 3 bases and J by 6 bases, and 15 bases separated the two germline ends. The CDR3 sequence: CASSFPRQSREQYF. CDR3 nucleotides: TGTGCCAGCAGTTTTCCCCGACAGTCTCGCGAGCAGTACTTC.

This clonotype was counted between two and nine times. The CDR3: CATSRSSLYSRATSGANVLTF. Here the CDR3 DNA reads TGTGCCACCAGCAGATCTTCCCTCTACTCCCGGGCTACCTCTGGGGCCAACGTCCTGACTTTC. This chain uses TRBV15 with TRBJ2-6; D is uncertain. Germline CDR1 reads LNHNV; CDR2 reads YYDKDF (reference sequence). V shed 2 bases and J shed 0 bases, with 23 bases lying between them. CDR3 length equals 21 residues.

This clonotype was detected only a few times. The J gene is TRBJ2-5, the V gene TRBV20-1; D is possibly TRBD1 (6 bases). The V gene lost 2 bases and the J gene lost 1 base, with 17 bases spanning the gap. CDR3 size: 16 residues. The germline V gene has CDR1 DFQATT and CDR2 SNEGSKA (reference sequence). The CDR3 protein is CSARPSTGTLQETQYF. The CDR3 nucleotides read TGCAGTGCTAGACCCTCAACCGGGACACTCCAAGAGACCCAGTACTTC.

This clonotype was observed a handful of times. The chain recombines TRBV7-2 with TRBJ1-1, with D unresolved. The germline V gene has CDR1 SGHTA and CDR2 FQGNSA. V dropped 5 bases and J dropped 3 bases, with 10 bases sitting between them. The CDR3 is 13 residues long. The CDR3 bases are TGTGCCAGCAGCCCGAACCGGTACACTGAAGCTTTCTTT. It is translated as CASSPNRYTEAFF.

This clonotype was recorded a few times. The CDR3 DNA sequence: TGTGCCAGCAGCCTAAGCAAGGACAGGGCCCTAAAGAGCGGGGAGCTGTTTTTT. Its protein is CASSLSKDRALKSGELFF. The rearrangement joins TRBV6-1 to TRBJ2-2; 8 bases are shared with TRBD1. Germline CDR1 MNHNS, CDR2 SASEGT. This CDR3 contains 18 residues. The ends lost 6 bases at V and 7 bases at J; junction bases unmatched: 19.

This clonotype appeared a single time. This chain links TRBV7-6 with TRBJ2-7; a weak D match, TRBD2 (6 bases). Germline V lookup: CDR1 SGHVS, CDR2 FNYEAQ. This CDR3 spans 13 amino acids. Between the trimmed V and J ends, which lost 8 bases and 6 bases, there was a span of 17 bases. This CDR3 reads CASRSASVSEQYF. In nucleotides, the CDR3 is TGTGCCAGCCGCTCGGCTAGCGTGAGCGAGCAGTACTTC.

This clonotype was counted only a few times. The CDR3 sequence is CASSPAQASLERNEQFF. The DNA of the CDR3 is TGTGCCAGCAGCCCCGCCCAGGCTAGCCTGGAGCGGAATGAGCAGTTCTTC. The chain employs TRBV7-9 and TRBJ2-1; a possible D gene is TRBD2 (5 bases). Trimming pared 5 bases from V and 7 bases from J, leaving 24 bases between. The V gene's germline CDR1 is SEHNR and CDR2 FQNEAQ (reference sequence). CDR3 length: 17 residues.

The CDR3 is CASSQGFLAGERTGELFF. CDR3 DNA: TGTGCCAGCAGCCAAGGGTTCCTAGCGGGAGAACGGACCGGGGAGCTGTTTTTT. The chain is built from TRBV3-1 and TRBJ2-2, with 10 bases that match TRBD2. CDR3 length: 18 amino acids. The germline CDR1 and CDR2 sequences are LGHDT and YNNKEL (reference sequence). Losses at the gene ends were 1 base for V and 5 bases for J; bases not matched to a gene: 10.

The rearrangement uses TRBV5-5 and TRBJ2-1, with TRBD2 matching over 7 bases. The CDR3 spans 15 residues. Germline-derived CDR1 and CDR2 are SGHKS and YYEKEE (reference sequence). With V trimmed by 4 bases and J by 2 bases, 6 bases remained unmatched. The CDR3, as DNA: TGTGCCAGCAGCACGGCTAGCGGCCCCTACAATGAGCAGTTCTTC. Protein product: CASSTASGPYNEQFF.

This clonotype was detected only a few times. The V gene is TRBV25-1, the J gene TRBJ2-7; D unresolved. Germline V gene lookup returns CDR1 MGHDK and CDR2 SYGVNS. Trimming stripped 2 bases from V and 2 bases from J, with 4 bases between. The CDR3 spans 12 residues. The CDR3 sequence is CASSEDAYEQYF. The CDR3 DNA sequence: TGTGCCAGCAGTGAAGATGCCTACGAGCAGTACTTC.

The chain couples TRBV27 to TRBJ2-4, with 8 nucleotides matching TRBD1. The CDR3 is 15 residues long. V lost 2 bases and J lost 3; bases outside the gene matches: 3. Looked up from germline, CDR1 is MNHEY and CDR2 is SMNVEV (reference sequence). The CDR3 here is CASSLQGAVKNIQYF. The CDR3 DNA sequence: TGTGCCAGCAGTTTACAGGGGGCTGTCAAAAACATTCAGTACTTC.

The chain links TRBV6-2 or TRBV6-3 to TRBJ2-1; 7 positions agree with TRBD2. The germline V gene encodes CDR1 MNHEY and CDR2 SVGEGT. J was trimmed by 5 bases and V by 0 bases; bases with no gene match: 7. The CDR3 extends over 16 amino acids. The CDR3 spells CASSYSALAINNEQFF. The CDR3 DNA sequence: TGTGCCAGCAGTTACTCTGCACTAGCGATAAACAATGAGCAGTTCTTC.

V gene TRBV12-3 or TRBV12-4 combines with J gene TRBJ2-1, with D tentatively TRBD1 or TRBD2 (6 bases each). The CDR3 length is 17 residues. V was pared by 5 bases and J by 0 bases, with 17 bases between. CDR3 residues: CASSPRTVGSSYNEQFF. Here the CDR3 DNA reads TGTGCCAGCAGTCCACGGACAGTCGGGAGCTCCTACAATGAGCAGTTCTTC.